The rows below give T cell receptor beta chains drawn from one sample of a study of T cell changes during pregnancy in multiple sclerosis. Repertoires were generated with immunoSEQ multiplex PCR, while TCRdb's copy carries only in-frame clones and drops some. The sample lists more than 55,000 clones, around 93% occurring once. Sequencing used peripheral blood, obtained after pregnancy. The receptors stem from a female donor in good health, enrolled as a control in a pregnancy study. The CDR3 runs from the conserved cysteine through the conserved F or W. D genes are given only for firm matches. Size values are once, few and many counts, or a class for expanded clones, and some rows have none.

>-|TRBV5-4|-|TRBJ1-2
TGTGCCAGCAGCGTGCCGACAGAAAACTATGGCTACACCTTC
CASSVPTENYGYTF
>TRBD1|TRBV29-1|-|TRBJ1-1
TGCAGCGCCGTAGGACAGGGGATATCGAGCACTGAAGCTTTCTTT
CSAVGQGISSTEAFF
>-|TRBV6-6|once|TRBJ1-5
TGTGCCAGCAGTTACGCGGAGATTCAGCCCCAGCATTTT
CASSYAEIQPQHF
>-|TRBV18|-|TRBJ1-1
TGTGCCAGCTCCGGATCAGGGAAGGGCACTGAAGCTTTCTTT
CASSGSGKGTEAFF
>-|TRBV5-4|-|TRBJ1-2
TGTGCCAGCAGCTTGGTCCCGGGGGACTATGGCTACACCTTC
CASSLVPGDYGYTF
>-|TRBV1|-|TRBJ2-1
TGCACCAGCAGCCAAGACGGCGGGAGGCCCGGGGATGAGCAGTTCTTC
CTSSQDGGRPGDEQFF
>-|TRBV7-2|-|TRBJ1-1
TGTGCCAGCCGACTTAAGACGGGAGGGGCTGAAGCTTTCTTT
CASRLKTGGAEAFF
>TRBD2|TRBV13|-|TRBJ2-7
TGTGCCAGCAGCTTGGGACTAGCGGCCTACGAGCAGTACTTC
CASSLGLAAYEQYF
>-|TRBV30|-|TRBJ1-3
TGTGCCCAAGGGACGGGGGGACCTGGAAACACCATATATTTT
CAQGTGGPGNTIYF
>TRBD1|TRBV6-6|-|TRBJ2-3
TGTGCCAGCAGACCCAGGACAGGGGGGGCAGATACGCAGTATTTT
CASRPRTGGADTQYF
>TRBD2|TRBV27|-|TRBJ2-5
TGTGCCAGCAGTTCTCGCTGGGGGGAGGGGACCCAGTACTTC
CASSSRWGEGTQYF
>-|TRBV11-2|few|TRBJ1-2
TGTGCCAGCGGAGCGGGGGGCTACTATGGCTACACCTTC
CASGAGGYYGYTF
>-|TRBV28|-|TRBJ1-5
TGTGCCAGCAGCCCACTTTGGGGCGCGGTAGGGCCCCAGCATTTT
CASSPLWGAVGPQHF
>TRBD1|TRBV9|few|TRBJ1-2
TGTGCCAGCAGCTTGTTGACAGGGGGCGTGGATGGCTACACCTTC
CASSLLTGGVDGYTF
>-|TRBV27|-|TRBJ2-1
TGTGCCAGCACATTGCAGGGGCCCTACAATGAGCAGTTCTTC
CASTLQGPYNEQFF
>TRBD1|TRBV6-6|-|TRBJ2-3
TGTGCCAGTACAGGGGCCCTCACAGATACGCAGTATTTT
CASTGALTDTQYF
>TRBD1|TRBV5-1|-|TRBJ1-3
TGCGCCAGCAGCCTGGGGACAGGCTCTGGAAACACCATATATTTT
CASSLGTGSGNTIYF
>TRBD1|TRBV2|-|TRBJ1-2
TGTGCCAGCATGCCTGGACAGGGGAAGTATGGCTACACCTTC
CASMPGQGKYGYTF
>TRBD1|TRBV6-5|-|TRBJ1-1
TGTGCCAGCAGGACAGGGCTGAACACTGAAGCTTTCTTT
CASRTGLNTEAFF
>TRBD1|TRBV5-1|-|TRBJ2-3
TGCGCCAGCAGCATGGGACAGGCTAGCACAGATACGCAGTATTTT
CASSMGQASTDTQYF
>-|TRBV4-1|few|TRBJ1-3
TGCGCCAGCAGCCTAACGGCACGGGGAGTTCTCTCTGGAAACACCATATATTTT
CASSLTARGVLSGNTIYF
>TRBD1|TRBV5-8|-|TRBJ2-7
TGTGCCAGCAGCTACCGGGACAGGAGCTCCTACGAGCAGTACTTC
CASSYRDRSSYEQYF
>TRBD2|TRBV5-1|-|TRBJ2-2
TGCGCCAGCAACAAGATCGGGACTACGAACACCGGGGAGCTGTTTTTT
CASNKIGTTNTGELFF
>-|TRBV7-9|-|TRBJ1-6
TGTGCCAGCAGCTTAGAGGGGCGGGGGGGGAATTCACCCCTCCACTTT
CASSLEGRGGNSPLHF
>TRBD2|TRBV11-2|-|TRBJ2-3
TGTGCCAGCAGCTTAGATGGCGCAGCGGGGGGGAGAGATACGCAGTATTTT
CASSLDGAAGGRDTQYF
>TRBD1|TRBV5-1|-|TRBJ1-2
TGCGCCAGCAGCTTGTTGGGGGGACAGGGTAACTATGGCTACACCTTC
CASSLLGGQGNYGYTF
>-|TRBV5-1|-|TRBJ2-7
TGCGCCAGCAGCCGAGGCCCAAACTCCTACGAGCAGTACTTC
CASSRGPNSYEQYF
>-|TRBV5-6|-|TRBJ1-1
TGTGCCAGCAGCGCGCGGAACACTGAAGCTTTCTTT
CASSARNTEAFF
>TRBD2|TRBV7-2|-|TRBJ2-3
TGTGCCAGCAGCTTCGGGACTAGCGGGAGAGGGGATACGCAGTATTTT
CASSFGTSGRGDTQYF
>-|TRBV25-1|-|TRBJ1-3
TGTGCCAGCGGCAACAGGGAATCCGGAAACACCATATATTTT
CASGNRESGNTIYF
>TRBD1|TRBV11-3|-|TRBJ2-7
TGTGCCAGCAAGGGTTCCGTAGGGGGCTTTTCCTACGAGCAGTACTTC
CASKGSVGGFSYEQYF
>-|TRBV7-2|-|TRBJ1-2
TGTGCCAGCAGCTTAGGACAGGCCATTAACTATGGCTACACCTTC
CASSLGQAINYGYTF
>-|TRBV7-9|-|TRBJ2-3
TGTGCCGGATCTTCGTGGGGGGGCACAGATACGCAGTATTTT
CAGSSWGGTDTQYF